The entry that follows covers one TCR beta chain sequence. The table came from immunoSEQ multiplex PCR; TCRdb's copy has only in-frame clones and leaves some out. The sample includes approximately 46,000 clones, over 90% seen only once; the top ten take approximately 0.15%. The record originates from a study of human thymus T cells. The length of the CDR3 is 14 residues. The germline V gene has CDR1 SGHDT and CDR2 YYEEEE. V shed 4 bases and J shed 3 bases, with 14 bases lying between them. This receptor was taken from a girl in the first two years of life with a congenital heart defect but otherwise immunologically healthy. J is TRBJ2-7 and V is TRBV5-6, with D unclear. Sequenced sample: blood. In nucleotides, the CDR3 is TGTGCCAGCAGCAGTAGTCCCACGGGCTACGAGCAGTACTTC. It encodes CASSSSPTGYEQYF. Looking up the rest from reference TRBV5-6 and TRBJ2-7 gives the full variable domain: DAGVTQSPTHLIKTRGQQVTLRCSPKSGHDTVSWYQQALGQGPQFIFQYYEEEERQRGNFPDRFSGHQFPNYSSELNVNALLLGDSALYLCASSSSPTGYEQYFGPGTRLTVT.